This record covers a single TCR beta chain. The antigen remains unidentified. This specimen comes from a study of T cells in Graves' hyperthyroidism and ophthalmopathy. Study-level points and caveats: Most thyroid clonotypes expanded above 0.001 appeared in blood too.

The germline V gene encodes CDR1 MNHNS and CDR2 SASEGT. CDR3 length: 15 amino acids. The germline V and J ends were trimmed by 7 bases and 5 bases, with 15 bases remaining between them. Amplification of TCR beta CDR3 regions used RNA as the template. HTBI primers were employed in a first-round RT-PCR of the TCR CDR3. TCRdb re-analysed the multiplex PCR reads in MiXCR, keeping a single row per CDR3 protein. The profile shows roughly 520,000 distinct CDR3 sequences, roughly a quarter of them singletons. Input material: blood. V usage is TRBV6-1 and J usage is TRBJ2-6; D not certain. The sequence derives from a woman in her thirties with Graves' ophthalmopathy. The CDR3 bases are TGTGCCAGCAAGAGCCTCGTCCCAAGGGCCAACGTCCTGACTTTC. Protein sequence: CASKSLVPRANVLTF.